This T cell receptor (beta chain) was captured by sequencing in a study of T cells in Graves' hyperthyroidism and ophthalmopathy. Study results and caveats: Within blood appeared most thyroid clonotypes that had expanded above 0.001.

With respect to this clonotype: Its antigen is undetermined.

Template material for amplifying TCR beta CDR3 regions consisted of RNA transcripts. The HTBI set primed first-round TCR CDR3 RT-PCR. MiXCR, run by TCRdb on the multiplex PCR reads, gives a single entry per CDR3 protein. Among around 580,000 distinct CDR3 sequences listed, 16% were seen once. Looked up from germline, CDR1 is SGHDN and CDR2 is FVKESK. This CDR3 is built from 16 residues. V lost 5 bases to trimming and J lost 0 bases; unmatched junction nucleotides: 9. Uncontrolled infection, other autoimmune disease, pregnancy or lactation disqualified patients from enrolment. In making diagnoses, clinical symptoms, serum thyroxine and TRAb, thyroid ultrasound and orbital computed tomography were all used. The PBMCs had their origin in roughly 10 ml of fresh peripheral blood.

Sequencing used blood. The V gene is TRBV14, the J gene TRBJ1-2; 7 nucleotides agree with TRBD1. The TCR was taken from a woman younger than 35 with Graves' hyperthyroidism. Here the CDR3 reads CASSSPGQSSNYGYTF. The DNA for the CDR3 is TGTGCCAGCAGCTCCCCGGGACAGAGTTCTAACTATGGCTACACCTTC.